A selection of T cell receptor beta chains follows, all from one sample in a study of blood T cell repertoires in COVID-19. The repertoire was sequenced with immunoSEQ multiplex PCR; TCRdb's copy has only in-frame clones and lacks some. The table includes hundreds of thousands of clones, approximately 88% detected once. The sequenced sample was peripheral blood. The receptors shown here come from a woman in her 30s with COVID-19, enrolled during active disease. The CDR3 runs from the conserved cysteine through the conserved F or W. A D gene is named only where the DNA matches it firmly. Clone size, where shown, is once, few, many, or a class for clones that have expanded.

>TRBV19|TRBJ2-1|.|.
CASSPVRGDEQFF
TGTGCCAGTAGTCCTGTCCGCGGGGATGAGCAGTTCTTC
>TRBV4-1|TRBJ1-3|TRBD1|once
CASSQRTGAGNTIYF
TGCGCCAGCAGCCAGAGGACAGGGGCTGGAAACACCATATATTTT
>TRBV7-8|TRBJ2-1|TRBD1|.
CASSPRDRVGNEQFF
TGTGCCAGCAGCCCCCGGGACAGGGTCGGGAATGAGCAGTTCTTC
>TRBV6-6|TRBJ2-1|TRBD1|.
CASSPSRRQGGVNEQFF
TGTGCCAGCAGTCCCTCCCGCCGACAGGGGGGGGTGAATGAGCAGTTCTTC
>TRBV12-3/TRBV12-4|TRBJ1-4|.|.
CASTRAGYEKLFF
TGTGCCAGCACTCGGGCGGGCTATGAAAAACTGTTTTTT
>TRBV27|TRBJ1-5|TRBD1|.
CASSSGQGGQPQHF
TGTGCCAGCAGTTCGGGACAGGGAGGACAGCCCCAGCATTTT
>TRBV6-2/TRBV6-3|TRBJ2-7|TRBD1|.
CASSSLGTGVHEQYF
TGTGCCAGCAGTTCACTCGGGACAGGGGTCCACGAGCAGTACTTC
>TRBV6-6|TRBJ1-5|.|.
CASTRGGAQPQHF
TGTGCCAGCACCCGCGGAGGGGCTCAGCCCCAGCATTTT
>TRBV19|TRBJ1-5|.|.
CASSITESNQPQHF
TGTGCCAGTAGTATAACAGAGAGCAATCAGCCCCAGCATTTT
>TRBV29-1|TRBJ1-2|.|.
CNTRGGDYGYTF
TGCAACACAAGGGGTGGTGACTATGGCTACACCTTC
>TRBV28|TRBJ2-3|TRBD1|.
CASSSSGTGRRNTQYF
TGTGCCAGCAGTTCCTCCGGGACAGGGCGCAGGAATACGCAGTATTTT
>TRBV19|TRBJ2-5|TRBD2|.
CASSLAGGPGQETQYF
TGTGCCAGTAGCCTAGCGGGAGGGCCGGGGCAAGAGACCCAGTACTTC
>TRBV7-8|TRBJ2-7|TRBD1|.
CASSFYQGASSYEQYF
TGTGCCAGCAGCTTTTATCAGGGGGCGAGCTCCTACGAGCAGTACTTC
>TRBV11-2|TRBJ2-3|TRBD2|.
CASSNSLAGNTQYF
TGTGCCAGCAGTAATAGTTTAGCGGGGAATACGCAGTATTTT
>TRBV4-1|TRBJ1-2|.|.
CASSQDQLRSSYGYTF
TGCGCCAGCAGCCAAGATCAACTCCGGAGCTCCTATGGCTACACCTTC
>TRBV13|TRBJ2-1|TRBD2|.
CASSPRLAGVHGQFF
TGTGCCAGCAGCCCAAGGCTAGCGGGAGTCCATGGGCAGTTCTTC
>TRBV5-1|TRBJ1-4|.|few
CASSLGQGNEKLFF
TGCGCCAGCAGCTTGGGGCAGGGAAACGAAAAACTGTTTTTT
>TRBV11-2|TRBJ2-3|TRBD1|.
CASSFGTGGTDTQYF
TGTGCCAGCAGCTTCGGGACAGGGGGCACAGATACGCAGTATTTT
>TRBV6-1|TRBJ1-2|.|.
CASSETRTNYGYTF
TGTGCCAGCAGTGAAACGAGGACAAACTATGGCTACACCTTC
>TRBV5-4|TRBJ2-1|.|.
CASSLFYEQFF
TGTGCCAGCAGCTTATTCTATGAGCAGTTCTTC
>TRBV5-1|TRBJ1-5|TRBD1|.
CASSEGTASNQPQHF
TGCGCCAGCAGCGAGGGGACAGCTAGCAATCAGCCCCAGCATTTT
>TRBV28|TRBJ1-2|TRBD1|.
CASSSPGGRVYGYTF
TGTGCCAGCAGTTCGCCAGGGGGGAGAGTCTATGGCTACACCTTC
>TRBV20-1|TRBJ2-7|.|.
CSANGGVEQYF
TGCAGTGCTAACGGAGGGGTCGAGCAGTACTTC
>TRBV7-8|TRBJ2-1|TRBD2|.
CASSLGGQRDWNEQFF
TGTGCCAGCAGCTTAGGTGGCCAGCGGGATTGGAATGAGCAGTTCTTC
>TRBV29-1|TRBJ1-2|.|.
CSVEQAYGYTF
TGCAGCGTTGAACAGGCCTATGGCTACACCTTC
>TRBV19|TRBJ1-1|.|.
CASNQGRGNTEAFF
TGTGCCAGTAACCAGGGGAGAGGGAACACTGAAGCTTTCTTT
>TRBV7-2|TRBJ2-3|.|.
CASSVGHPGTDTQYF
TGTGCCAGCAGCGTGGGACACCCGGGGACAGATACGCAGTATTTT
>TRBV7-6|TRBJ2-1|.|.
CASSSNSGTPYNGQFF
TGTGCCAGCAGCTCTAACTCCGGGACTCCATACAATGGGCAGTTCTTC
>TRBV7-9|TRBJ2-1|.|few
CASSVESDEQFF
TGTGCCAGCAGCGTAGAATCCGATGAGCAGTTCTTC
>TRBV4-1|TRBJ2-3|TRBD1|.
CASSQEGTGSTDTQYF
TGCGCCAGCAGCCAAGAAGGGACAGGGAGCACAGATACGCAGTATTTT
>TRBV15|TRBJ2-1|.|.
CATSRAFGVSYNEQFF
TGTGCCACCAGCAGAGCATTCGGGGTCTCTTACAATGAGCAGTTCTTC
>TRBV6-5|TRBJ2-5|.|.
CASKSQETQYF
TGTGCCAGCAAATCACAAGAGACCCAGTACTTC
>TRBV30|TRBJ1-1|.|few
CAWRQLNTEAFF
TGTGCCTGGAGACAGTTGAACACTGAAGCTTTCTTT
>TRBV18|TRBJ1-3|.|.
CASYYSGNTIYF
TGTGCCAGCTATTACTCTGGAAACACCATATATTTT
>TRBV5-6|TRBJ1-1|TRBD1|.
CASSLDGDREAPEAFF
TGTGCCAGCAGCTTGGATGGGGACAGGGAGGCCCCTGAAGCTTTCTTT
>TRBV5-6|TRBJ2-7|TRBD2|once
CASSFGLAGASITYEQYF
TGTGCCAGCAGCTTCGGGCTAGCGGGGGCCTCTATTACCTACGAGCAGTACTTC
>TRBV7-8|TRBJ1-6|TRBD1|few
CASSFLTPGQNSPLHF
TGTGCCAGCAGCTTCCTAACTCCGGGACAGAATTCACCCCTCCACTTT
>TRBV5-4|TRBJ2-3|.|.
CASSFLQTDTQYF
TGTGCCAGCAGCTTCCTCCAGACAGATACGCAGTATTTT
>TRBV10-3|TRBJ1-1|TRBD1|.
CAISGYKGAGNTEAFF
TGTGCCATCAGTGGGTATAAGGGGGCCGGGAACACTGAAGCTTTCTTT
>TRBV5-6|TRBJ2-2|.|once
CASSRLLPGELFF
TGTGCCAGCAGCCGTTTACTACCCGGGGAGCTGTTTTTT
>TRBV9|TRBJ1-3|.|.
CASSVGTPGSNTIYF
TGTGCCAGCAGCGTAGGCACTCCTGGGAGTAACACCATATATTTT
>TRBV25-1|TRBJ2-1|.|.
CASSESLRGDEQFF
TGTGCCAGCAGTGAATCGCTCAGGGGGGATGAGCAGTTCTTC
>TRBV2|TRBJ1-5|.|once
CASSAQGQPQHF
TGTGCCAGCAGCGCACAGGGACAGCCCCAGCATTTT
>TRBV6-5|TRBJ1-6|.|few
CASRGGWNSPLHF
TGTGCCAGCAGGGGGGGTTGGAATTCACCCCTCCACTTT
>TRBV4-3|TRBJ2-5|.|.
CASSQGRETQYF
TGCGCCAGCAGCCAAGGGCGGGAGACCCAGTACTTC
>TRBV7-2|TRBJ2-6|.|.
CASSLAGPGANVLTF
TGTGCCAGCAGCTTAGCGGGGCCCGGGGCCAACGTCCTGACTTTC
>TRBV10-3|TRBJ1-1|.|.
CAISGGSTEAFF
TGTGCCATCAGTGGAGGTAGCACTGAAGCTTTCTTT
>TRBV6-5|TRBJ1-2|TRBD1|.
CASSLAGTGNYGYTF
TGTGCCAGCAGCTTAGCCGGGACAGGGAACTATGGCTACACCTTC
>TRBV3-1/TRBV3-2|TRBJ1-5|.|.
CASSQGLRSNQPQHF
TGTGCCAGCAGCCAAGGTCTGAGGAGCAATCAGCCCCAGCATTTT
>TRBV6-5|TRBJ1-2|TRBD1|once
CASSWTGRLNYGYTF
TGTGCCAGCAGTTGGACAGGGAGGCTTAACTATGGCTACACCTTC
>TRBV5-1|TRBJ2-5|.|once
CASSLGRGETQYF
TGCGCCAGCAGCTTGGGCAGGGGTGAGACCCAGTACTTC
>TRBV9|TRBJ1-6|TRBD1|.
CASSVGGQRNSPLHF
TGTGCCAGCAGCGTAGGGGGACAGCGAAATTCACCCCTCCACTTT
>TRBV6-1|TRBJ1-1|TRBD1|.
CASSDGTALNTEAFF
TGTGCCAGCAGTGACGGGACAGCTTTGAACACTGAAGCTTTCTTT
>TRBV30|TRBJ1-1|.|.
CAWSVGRDTEAFF
TGTGCCTGGAGTGTAGGTCGGGACACTGAAGCTTTCTTT
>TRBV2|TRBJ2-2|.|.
CASSVWAGEVGELFF
TGTGCCAGCAGTGTGTGGGCAGGGGAAGTCGGGGAGCTGTTTTTT
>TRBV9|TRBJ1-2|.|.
CASSVEQNYGYTF
TGTGCCAGCAGCGTAGAACAGAACTATGGCTACACCTTC
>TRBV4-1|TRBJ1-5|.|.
CASSQEAPTQPQHF
TGCGCCAGCAGCCAAGAGGCCCCCACTCAGCCCCAGCATTTT
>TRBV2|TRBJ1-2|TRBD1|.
CASRDRGAPGYTF
TGTGCCAGCAGGGACAGGGGGGCCCCTGGCTACACCTTC
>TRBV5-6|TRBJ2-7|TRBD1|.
CASSSGTGAYEQYF
TGTGCCAGCAGCTCCGGGACAGGGGCCTACGAGCAGTACTTC